A single sample gave rise to the 32 T cell receptor beta chains below, sequenced in a study of cytomegalovirus exposure and HLA in healthy donors. Clones were read by immunoSEQ multiplex PCR, and TCRdb kept only the in-frame ones, dropping some. This repertoire shows hundreds of thousands of clones, around 90% found once; its top ten account for more than 1.5%. Material: PBMCs. These receptors originate from a woman between 18 and 30 years old in good health and CMV-seropositive.

The chain recombines TRBV27 with TRBJ2-3; TRBD2 matches at 10 bases. The V segment lost 5 bases and the J segment 6 bases; nucleotides outside the gene matches: 11. This CDR3 is 16 amino acids long. CDR1 and CDR2 from the germline V gene are MNHEY and SMNVEV (reference sequence). This chain's CDR3 is CASSRLAGVLTDTQYF. The CDR3 coding sequence is TGTGCCAGCAGTAGGCTAGCGGGAGTTCTTACGGATACGCAGTATTTT.

The chain recombines TRBV27 with TRBJ2-3; perhaps TRBD1 as D (5 bases). Trimming removed 6 bases at V and 11 bases at J, with 15 bases between. The length of the CDR3 is 12 residues. Per the germline V gene, CDR1 is MNHEY and CDR2 is SMNVEV (reference sequence). CDR3 amino acids: CASSRPDSLQYF. DNA for the CDR3: TGTGCCAGCAGCCGACCCGACAGCCTGCAGTATTTT.

The chain employs TRBV27 and TRBJ1-2, with 7 positions matching TRBD1. V dropped 8 bases and J dropped 9; count of bases not matched to a gene: 15. CDR3 length: 14 amino acids. The germline CDR1 and CDR2 sequences are MNHEY and SMNVEV (reference sequence). The CDR3 DNA reads as TGTGCCAGCGGGCCAGGGGGTTCGCCTTCCCGCTACACCTTC. It encodes CASGPGGSPSRYTF.

The DNA for the CDR3 is TGTGCCAGCAGCTTGGAGGGACTAGCGGGAGATAACACAGATACGCAGTATTTT. This translates into CASSLEGLAGDNTDTQYF. The chain recombines TRBV5-8 with TRBJ2-3, with 14 bases fitting TRBD2. Germline CDR1 is SGHTS and CDR2 is YDEGEE. V trimming: 0 bases; J trimming: 2 bases; junction bases outside the gene matches: 5. The CDR3 contains 18 residues.

The chain couples TRBV7-9 to TRBJ2-1, with a weak D call TRBD1 (6 bases). Germline loops: CDR1 SEHNR, CDR2 FQNEAQ (reference sequence). The CDR3 length is 13 residues. Trimming pared 2 bases from V and 4 bases from J, leaving 6 bases between. CDR3 sequence reads: CASSLQGYNEQFF. In nucleotides, the CDR3 is TGTGCCAGCAGCTTACAGGGGTACAATGAGCAGTTCTTC.

V is TRBV11-2 and J is TRBJ1-1; no firm D call. The V end lost 5 bases, the J end lost 0 bases, and 10 bases lay between the germline ends. Germline V gene sequence: CDR1 SGHAT, CDR2 FQNNGV. This CDR3 region has 14 residues. The CDR3 loop reads CASSPTGVNTEAFF. CDR3 DNA: TGTGCCAGCAGCCCCACTGGAGTGAACACTGAAGCTTTCTTT.

This chain connects TRBV6-5 to TRBJ1-5; 7 bases line up with TRBD1. The CDR3 is 13 amino acids. Germline-derived CDR1 and CDR2 are MNHEY and SVGAGI. With 2 bases clipped from V and 7 bases from J, the junction kept 2 bases outside the gene matches. CDR3 region: CASSYLTGQPQHF. In nucleotides, the CDR3 is TGTGCCAGCAGTTACCTGACAGGGCAGCCCCAGCATTTT.

This clone has just one count. The chain recombines TRBV5-1 with TRBJ2-7, with TRBD2 matching 7 bases. J was trimmed by 3 bases and V by 4 bases; bases with no gene match: 7. Germline V gene data show CDR1 as SGHRS and CDR2 as YFSETQ. CDR3 length equals 14 residues. The CDR3 DNA sequence: TGCGCCAGCAGCCGACCAACTAGCGACTACGAGCAGTACTTC. Translation gives CASSRPTSDYEQYF.

This clone has a single count. The chain recombines TRBV19 with TRBJ2-2; 7 bases agree with TRBD2. V dropped 10 bases and J dropped 4; count of bases not matched to a gene: 12. The CDR3 length is 15 residues. Per germline, CDR1 LNHDA and CDR2 SQIVND (reference sequence). In nucleotides, the CDR3 is TGTGCCACCACACTGGGGGGAGGGACCACCGGGGAGCTGTTTTTT. Amino acid sequence: CATTLGGGTTGELFF.

On this clone: An end of the junction differs from the germline gene, which may be a read error. The CDR3 here is CASSLPPDRGTEAFF. The CDR3, as DNA: TGTGCTAGCAGCTTACCCCCGGACAGGGGGACTGAAGCTTTCTTT. The chain carries TRBV7-7 and TRBJ1-1; 10 nucleotides match TRBD1. Germline-derived CDR1 and CDR2 are SSHAT and FNYEAQ (reference sequence). This CDR3 contains 15 residues. Drawing the rest from reference TRBV7-7 and TRBJ1-1, the complete variable domain is GAGVSQSPRYKVTKRGQDVTLRCDPISSHATLYWYQQALGQGPEFLTYFNYEAQPDKSGLPSDRFSAERPEGSISTLTIQRTEQRDSAMYRCASSLPPDRGTEAFFGQGTRLTVV.

This clone came up a few times. This rearrangement joins TRBV5-1 to TRBJ2-3, with a tentative D call TRBD2 (5 bases). This CDR3 is 14 amino acids long. The V and J ends lost 1 base and 3 bases respectively, with 9 bases between them. The germline gives CDR1 SGHRS, CDR2 YFSETQ. CDR3 in DNA: TGCGCCAGCAGCTTGACTAGTGGGACAGATACGCAGTATTTT. This codes for CASSLTSGTDTQYF.

The chain's CDR3 is CASSVVGGGPNNEQFF. The DNA for the CDR3 is TGTGCCAGCAGCGTAGTTGGGGGAGGGCCTAACAATGAGCAGTTCTTC. The rearrangement uses TRBV9 and TRBJ2-1; 7 positions match TRBD2. The CDR3 extends over 16 amino acids. The germline V gene encodes CDR1 SGDLS and CDR2 YYNGEE. V lost 0 bases to trimming and J lost 5 bases; unmatched junction nucleotides: 8.

The CDR3 protein is CASGPRGYYTEAFF. For the CDR3, the DNA is TGTGCCAGCGGACCCAGGGGGTATTACACTGAAGCTTTCTTT. V gene TRBV6-4 combines with J gene TRBJ1-1, with 7 bases lining up with TRBD1. Germline values: CDR1 MRHNA, CDR2 SNTAGT. With V trimmed by 8 bases and J by 3 bases, 9 bases remained unmatched. The CDR3 extends over 14 amino acids.

Remarks on this clone: An end of the junction differs from the germline gene, which may be a read error. The chain combines TRBV11-2 with TRBJ1-3, with D uncertain. The germline CDR1 and CDR2 sequences are SGHAT and FQNNGV. This CDR3 is 16 amino acids long. The CDR3 DNA follows: TGTGCCTGCAGCCCACCCCCCGACAACTCTGGAAACACCATATATTTT. This encodes CACSPPPDNSGNTIYF. Full variable domain (rest looked up from reference TRBV11-2 and TRBJ1-3): EAGVAQSPRYKIIEKRQSVAFWCNPISGHATLYWYQQILGQGPKLLIQFQNNGVVDDSQLPKDRFSAERLKGVDSTLKIQPAKLEDSAVYLCACSPPPDNSGNTIYFGEGSWLTVV.

The J gene is TRBJ2-1, the V gene TRBV27; a weak D match, TRBD2 (5 bases). The CDR3 spans 13 residues. Trimming took 2 bases from V and 12 from J, leaving 14 bases between them. From germline, CDR1 is MNHEY and CDR2 SMNVEV (reference sequence). CDR3 bases: TGTGCCAGCAGTTTAGGGAGCACAGTCGGGCAGTTCTTC. Residues: CASSLGSTVGQFF.

The chain recombines TRBV29-1 with TRBJ2-3, with 8 bases aligning to TRBD2. V was pared by 2 bases and J by 1 base, with 8 bases of the junction left unmatched. The CDR3 loop spans 16 amino acids. Germline CDR1 SQVTM, CDR2 ANQGSEA. This CDR3 is CSVEREREGRTDTQYF. CDR3 DNA: TGCAGCGTTGAAAGAGAACGGGAGGGGCGCACAGATACGCAGTATTTT.

This chain links TRBV18 with TRBJ1-5; D unresolved. Germline assignment: CDR1 KGHSH and CDR2 LQKENI. Trimming took 2 bases from V and 6 from J, leaving 8 bases between them. The CDR3 length is 13 residues. Written as DNA, the CDR3 is TGTGCCAGCTCACCAGGAAACAGTCAGCCCCAGCATTTT. Its protein product is CASSPGNSQPQHF.

Remarks on this clone: At one end, the junction sequence differs from germline, possibly due to a read error. DNA of the CDR3: TGTGCCAGCAGTAACCTAGGACAGGATGCCTTC. Translating gives CASSNLGQDAF. The chain is built from TRBV2 and TRBJ1-2, with TRBD1 matching 7 bases. Germline V gene sequence: CDR1 SNHLY, CDR2 FYNNEI. The CDR3 runs 11 residues.

This sequence joins TRBV6-4 and TRBJ2-1, with 10 positions matching TRBD1. CDR1 is MRHNA, CDR2 SNTAGT, per germline. V lost 3 bases, J lost 7 bases, and 6 bases stayed unmatched. The CDR3 spans 15 residues. The CDR3 nucleotides are TGTGCCAGCAGTGAGTGGACAGGGGGATCGAATGAGCAGTTCTTC. Translating gives CASSEWTGGSNEQFF.

This chain joins TRBV5-1 and TRBJ1-1; D may be TRBD1 (6 bases). V dropped 4 bases and J dropped 0 bases, with 16 bases sitting between them. The germline gives CDR1 SGHRS, CDR2 YFSETQ. The CDR3 is made up of 16 amino acids. This CDR3 reads CASSLRDKTLNTEAFF. As DNA, the CDR3 is TGCGCCAGCAGCCTTCGGGACAAGACTTTGAACACTGAAGCTTTCTTT.

The rearrangement joins TRBV6-1 to TRBJ1-2, with 7 bases that match TRBD1. In germline, CDR1 is MNHNS, CDR2 SASEGT. The CDR3 runs 13 residues. V dropped 4 bases and J dropped 4; count of bases not matched to a gene: 3. CDR3 nucleotides: TGTGCCAGCAGTGGGGGACAGTTCTATGGCTACACCTTC. Protein: CASSGGQFYGYTF.

As for this clone: The junction and the germline gene differ at one end; a read error may be behind it. The rearrangement joins TRBV10-1 to TRBJ2-7, with 11 bases matching TRBD2. The CDR3 contains 16 residues. CDR1 and CDR2 (germline): WNHNN, SYGVQD (reference sequence). CDR3 protein: CASSESGTSGSYEQYF. In nucleotides, the CDR3 is TGCGCCAGCAGCGAGTCGGGCACTAGCGGGAGCTACGAGCAGTACTTC.

In its sample, this clone was seen a few times. This chain links TRBV19 with TRBJ1-5; a possible D gene is TRBD1 (6 bases). Germline V CDR1 and CDR2: LNHDA, SQIVND (reference sequence). The CDR3 is made up of 17 amino acids. V was cut by 6 bases and J by 0 bases, with 18 bases left in between. Here the CDR3 reads CASRARMVGASNQPQHF. The CDR3 DNA is TGTGCCAGTAGAGCCCGTATGGTGGGGGCTAGCAATCAGCCCCAGCATTTT.

This sequence joins TRBV5-4 and TRBJ2-2; weak D call: TRBD2 (5 bases). Germline V gene data show CDR1 as SGHNT and CDR2 as YYREEE (reference sequence). V gave up 2 bases and J gave up 0 bases, with 8 bases separating them. The CDR3 has 15 residues. The CDR3 DNA sequence: TGTGCCAGCAGCTTTGGGAGTACGAACACCGGGGAGCTGTTTTTT. Translation gives CASSFGSTNTGELFF.

V usage is TRBV7-9 and J usage is TRBJ2-7; a possible D gene is TRBD1 (5 bases). The germline V and J ends were trimmed by 5 bases and 5 bases, with 19 bases remaining between them. Germline assignment: CDR1 SEHNR and CDR2 FQNEAQ (reference sequence). This CDR3 has 15 residues. In nucleotides, the CDR3 is TGTGCCAGCAGCCCTTCAGACAGTGGGAACCACGAGCAGTACTTC. The encoded protein is CASSPSDSGNHEQYF. The whole variable domain, filled in from reference TRBV7-9 and TRBJ2-7, reads DTGVSQNPRHKITKRGQNVTFRCDPISEHNRLYWYRQTLGQGPEFLTYFQNEAQLEKSRLLSDRFSAERPKGSFSTLEIQRTEQGDSAMYLCASSPSDSGNHEQYFGPGTRLTVT.

The rearrangement links TRBV30 to TRBJ1-3; TRBD1 matches 10 bases. CDR3 length equals 16 residues. Germline CDR1 GTSNPN, CDR2 SVGIG (reference sequence). Trimming took 5 bases from V and 0 from J; bases not matched to a gene: 7. CDR3 sequence: CAWAPGTGASGNTIYF. The CDR3 nucleotides read TGTGCCTGGGCCCCCGGGACAGGGGCCTCTGGAAACACCATATATTTT.

The rearrangement joins TRBV25-1 to TRBJ2-2; D might be TRBD2 (6 bases). Trimming shortened V by 2 bases and J by 6 bases, and 10 bases separated the two germline ends. There are 14 residues in the CDR3. Germline CDR1 reads MGHDK; CDR2 reads SYGVNS. The CDR3 DNA reads as TGTGCCAGCAGTGAAATGGGGGACTCCGGGGAGCTGTTTTTT. This sequence encodes CASSEMGDSGELFF. Full variable domain (remainder filled in from reference TRBV25-1 and TRBJ2-2): EADIYQTPRYLVIGTGKKITLECSQTMGHDKMYWYQQDPGMELHLIHYSYGVNSTEKGDLSSESTVSRIRTEHFPLTLESARPSHTSQYLCASSEMGDSGELFFGEGSRLTVL.

This clone has just one count. The chain couples TRBV15 to TRBJ2-7, with a weak D call TRBD2 (5 bases). CDR3 length: 14 amino acids. CDR1 and CDR2 from the germline V gene are LNHNV and YYDKDF (reference sequence). V was cut by 6 bases and J by 0 bases, with 12 bases left in between. The CDR3 is CATRRGTSSYEQYF. The CDR3 DNA reads TGTGCCACCAGACGGGGTACCTCCTCCTACGAGCAGTACTTC.

The chain is built from TRBV29-1 and TRBJ1-2; no definite D call. Trimming took 4 bases from V and 2 from J, leaving 17 bases between them. From germline, CDR1 is SQVTM and CDR2 ANQGSEA. The CDR3 loop spans 15 amino acids. For the CDR3, the DNA is TGCAGCGTTGGGAGTCTCACGCACTTAAACTATGGCTACACCTTC. Translated, it gives CSVGSLTHLNYGYTF. Looking up the rest from reference TRBV29-1 and TRBJ1-2 gives the full variable domain: SAVISQKPSRDICQRGTSLTIQCQVDSQVTMMFWYRQQPGQSLTLIATANQGSEATYESGFVIDKFPISRPNLTFSTLTVSNMSPEDSSIYLCSVGSLTHLNYGYTFGSGTRLTVV.

A remark on this clone: At one of its ends the junction is not consistent with the germline gene, which may arise from a read error. The chain couples TRBV5-1 to TRBJ1-2, with D perhaps TRBD1 (6 bases). The CDR3 length is 14 residues. In germline, CDR1 is SGHRS, CDR2 YFSETQ. The CDR3 is CASRLGGQNYGYTF. DNA of the CDR3: TGCGCCAGCAGGTTGGGAGGACAGAACTATGGCTACACCTTC.

The CDR3 loop is CASSAWTSGTYEQYF. DNA for the CDR3: TGTGCCAGCAGCGCCTGGACTAGCGGAACCTACGAGCAGTACTTC. The chain carries TRBV7-8 and TRBJ2-7, with 10 bases that match TRBD2. CDR1 SGHVS and CDR2 FQNEAQ come from the germline V gene. J lost 2 bases, V lost 5 bases, and 6 bases had no gene match. This CDR3 is built from 15 residues.

The chain couples TRBV5-1 to TRBJ2-1; 9 bases are a match to TRBD2. This CDR3 has 19 amino acids. Germline V CDR1 and CDR2: SGHRS, YFSETQ. The V segment lost 0 bases and the J segment 6 bases; nucleotides outside the gene matches: 16. The CDR3 nucleotides read TGCGCCAGCAGCTTGGCCACCTGGGGGGCGCGGGAGGGCCTCAATGAGCAGTTCTTC. Translating it yields CASSLATWGAREGLNEQFF.